A single sample is the source of the 20 T cell receptor beta chains below, sequenced in a study of blood T cell repertoires in COVID-19. The assay was immunoSEQ multiplex PCR, and TCRdb's table has in-frame clones only and misses some. The repertoire consists of approximately 68,000 clones, with roughly 80% occurring once and the leading ten covering around 19%. The sequenced sample consisted of peripheral blood. These receptors came from a human donor in a cohort sampled during active COVID-19.

J is TRBJ2-3 and V is TRBV5-6; TRBD1 is a possible D gene (6 bases). The CDR3 extends over 14 amino acids. Germline V lookup: CDR1 SGHDT, CDR2 YYEEEE. V was pared by 2 bases and J by 2 bases, with 9 bases between. CDR3 DNA: TGTGCCAGCAGCTTCCAGGGGAACACAGATACGCAGTATTTT. Encoded protein: CASSFQGNTDTQYF.

The J gene is TRBJ2-7, the V gene TRBV10-3; D is perhaps TRBD2 (6 bases). Germline CDR1 is ENHRY and CDR2 is SYGVKD. The V gene lost 7 bases and the J gene lost 2 bases, with 15 bases spanning the gap. The CDR3 runs 14 residues. For the CDR3, the DNA is TGTGCCATCAAACCCGGGACTTCCACCTACGAGCAGTACTTC. It codes for CAIKPGTSTYEQYF.

V is TRBV7-9 and J is TRBJ1-2; D is undetermined. Per germline, CDR1 SEHNR and CDR2 FQNEAQ (reference sequence). V was cut by 4 bases and J by 6 bases, with 15 bases left in between. This CDR3 is 14 amino acids long. CDR3 sequence reads: CASSYPGVWDGYTF. The CDR3 DNA is TGTGCCAGCAGCTACCCCGGGGTTTGGGATGGCTACACCTTC.

In its sample, this clone was seen a few times. The chain employs TRBV6-6 and TRBJ2-3; 7 bases map to TRBD2. Germline loops: CDR1 MNHNY, CDR2 SVGAGI (reference sequence). The CDR3 is 14 amino acids. Trimming took 7 bases from V and 2 from J; bases not matched to a gene: 6. In DNA, the CDR3 is TGTGCCAGCACCCGGGGGGTCATCACAGATACGCAGTATTTT. Protein product: CASTRGVITDTQYF.

V gene TRBV12-2 combines with J gene TRBJ2-5; the DNA was not used to check the table's D call, TRBD1. TRBV12-2 corresponds to a pseudogene. CDR3 length: 19 amino acids. The CDR3 protein is CASRSPRKRQGSRWGTQYF. CDR3 coding DNA: TGTGCAAGTCGCTCACCCAGGAAAAGACAGGGGTCACGGTGGGGGACCCAGTACTTC.

This chain connects TRBV29-1 to TRBJ2-7, with a weak D call TRBD1 (6 bases). The CDR3 length is 14 residues. Germline V gives CDR1 SQVTM, CDR2 ANQGSEA. Trimming removed 2 bases at V and 0 bases at J, with 11 bases between. The CDR3 nucleotides are TGCAGCGTTGAAAGGCAGGGGACCTCCTACGAGCAGTACTTC. This codes for CSVERQGTSYEQYF.

In its sample, this clone was seen a few times. CDR3 loop: CASSDSQGADTQYF. The CDR3 DNA reads TGTGCCAGCAGTGACTCACAGGGGGCAGATACGCAGTATTTT. The J gene is TRBJ2-3, the V gene TRBV6-4; the match to TRBD1 covers 8 bases. CDR1 is MRHNA, CDR2 SNTAGT, per germline. This CDR3 has 14 amino acids. V was clipped by 0 bases and J by 4 bases; unmatched bases: 0.

The rearrangement joins TRBV30 to TRBJ2-7, with D possibly matching TRBD1 (6 bases). This CDR3 region has 12 residues. The V and J ends lost 2 bases and 5 bases respectively, with 10 bases between them. The germline V gene encodes CDR1 GTSNPN and CDR2 SVGIG (reference sequence). CDR3 region: CAWSLGTHEQYF. CDR3 nucleotides: TGTGCCTGGAGTCTTGGGACACACGAGCAGTACTTC.

The chain joins TRBV5-1 to TRBJ1-2; no definite D call. This CDR3 is 14 amino acids long. Germline values: CDR1 SGHRS, CDR2 YFSETQ. Trimming took 0 bases from V and 8 from J, leaving 14 bases between them. The CDR3 loop reads CASSLGEYYSGYTF. For the CDR3, the DNA is TGCGCCAGCAGCTTGGGTGAATACTATTCGGGCTACACCTTC.

The chain uses TRBV19 and TRBJ1-4; 9 bases map to TRBD1. Germline-derived CDR1 and CDR2 are LNHDA and SQIVND (reference sequence). There are 13 residues in the CDR3. The V segment lost 5 bases and the J segment 14 bases; nucleotides outside the gene matches: 9. The CDR3 nucleotides are TGTGCCAGTAGTTACAGGGGGCGATTTAGTCTGTTTTTT. Protein: CASSYRGRFSLFF.

This chain links TRBV27 with TRBJ2-5, with D unresolved. The CDR3 consists of 9 residues. Germline loops: CDR1 MNHEY, CDR2 SMNVEV (reference sequence). V shed 8 bases and J shed 10 bases, with 8 bases lying between them. Here the CDR3 reads CASPVVQYF. The CDR3 DNA sequence: TGTGCCAGCCCCGTTGTCCAGTACTTC.

The V call is TRBV12-3 or TRBV12-4, the J call TRBJ2-3; D possibly corresponds to TRBD1 (5 bases). Trimming took 7 bases from V and 4 from J, leaving 12 bases between them. The CDR3 sequence is 13 residues long. CDR3 amino acids: CASNRQGADTQYF. The CDR3 DNA reads as TGTGCCAGCAATAGGCAGGGCGCAGATACGCAGTATTTT.

CDR3 DNA sequence: TGCGCCAGCAGCTACACCGGGACAGGGGACGGCTACACCTTC. Encoded protein: CASSYTGTGDGYTF. V gene TRBV5-1 combines with J gene TRBJ1-2, with TRBD1 matching 10 bases. The V gene end was trimmed by 3 bases and the J gene end by 8 bases; junction bases not matched to a gene: 7. The CDR3 totals 14 residues. CDR1 is SGHRS and CDR2 is YFSETQ in the germline V gene. The variable domain in full, with the rest retrieved from reference TRBV5-1 and TRBJ1-2, is KAGVTQTPRYLIKTRGQQVTLSCSPISGHRSVSWYQQTPGQGLQFLFEYFSETQRNKGNFPGRFSGRQFSNSRSEMNVSTLELGDSALYLCASSYTGTGDGYTFGSGTRLTVV.

Only a few counts were recorded for this clone. The rearrangement joins TRBV4-3 to TRBJ2-7, with D unresolved. The V gene's germline CDR1 is LGHNA and CDR2 YSLEER. CDR3 length: 11 residues. Trimming stripped 4 bases from V and 4 bases from J, with 5 bases between. This chain's CDR3 is CASSLGYEQYF. The DNA of the CDR3 is TGCGCCAGCAGCCTCGGGTACGAGCAGTACTTC.

Remarks on this clone: Different DNA sequences within this sample yield the same CDR3. The V gene is TRBV2, the J gene TRBJ2-5; TRBD2 matches at 14 bases. CDR1 is SNHLY and CDR2 is FYNNEI in the germline V gene. This CDR3 comprises 16 residues. With V trimmed by 4 bases and J by 2 bases, 3 bases remained unmatched. CDR3: CASSGRTSGGQETQYF. CDR3 nucleotide sequence: TGTGCCAGCAGTGGTCGGACTAGCGGGGGGCAAGAGACCCAGTACTTC. The full variable domain, its missing parts supplied by reference TRBV2 and TRBJ2-5, is EPEVTQTPSHQVTQMGQEVILRCVPISNHLYFYWYRQILGQKVEFLVSFYNNEISEKSEIFDDQFSVERPDGSNFTLKIRSTKLEDSAMYFCASSGRTSGGQETQYFGPGTRLLVL.

This chain joins TRBV28 and TRBJ1-1; 7 nucleotides agree with TRBD1. Germline CDR1 MDHEN, CDR2 SYDVKM. V lost 3 bases and J lost 8; bases outside the gene matches: 6. The CDR3 has 13 amino acids. CDR3 coding DNA: TGTGCCAGCAGTTTGGGACAGACCCAAGAAGCTTTCTTT. This codes for CASSLGQTQEAFF.

This chain uses TRBV30 with TRBJ2-7; D gene ambiguous. The CDR3 length is 11 residues. Germline values: CDR1 GTSNPN, CDR2 SVGIG (reference sequence). Trimming took off 4 bases at V and 7 bases at J, with 11 bases between the two ends. The CDR3 protein is CAWKNKWEQYF. CDR3 nucleotide sequence: TGTGCCTGGAAAAACAAGTGGGAGCAGTACTTC.

The CDR3 sequence: CASSLTRGGSIQYF. The CDR3 DNA is TGCGCCAGCAGCCTTACCCGGGGAGGGAGCATTCAGTACTTC. The chain recombines TRBV4-1 with TRBJ2-4, with 7 bases aligning to TRBD2. The CDR3 has 14 amino acids. Germline CDR1 reads MGHRA; CDR2 reads YSYEKL. V lost 4 bases, J lost 9 bases, and 9 bases stayed unmatched.

V and J are TRBV10-3 and TRBJ2-7; 7 bases are shared with TRBD1. V shed 6 bases, J shed 6 bases, and the junction held 14 bases outside the gene matches. Germline V lookup: CDR1 ENHRY, CDR2 SYGVKD. This CDR3 has 15 amino acids. For the CDR3, the DNA is TGTGCCATCAGAACACAGGGGACCCAACAAAGCGAGCAGTACTTC. It codes for CAIRTQGTQQSEQYF.

V gene TRBV5-1 combines with J gene TRBJ1-6; D perhaps matches TRBD1 (5 bases). CDR3 size: 17 residues. Germline lookup yields CDR1 SGHRS and CDR2 YFSETQ. Trimming removed 4 bases from V and 0 bases from J, with 14 bases in between. The CDR3, as DNA: TGCGCCAGCAGCCCGGGTAGGGGTCCCTCCTATAATTCACCCCTCCACTTT. Translation gives CASSPGRGPSYNSPLHF.